Described below is a single T cell receptor beta chain sequence and its context. The data belong to a study of blood T cell repertoires in COVID-19. For the study at large: T cells, B-cell-depleted T cells, or PBMCs supplied cDNA or gDNA.

TCRdb keeps only in-frame clones here, not all; method: immunoSEQ multiplex PCR. The sample yields 150,000 to 170,000 clones, about 80% seen once. The V gene lost 2 bases and the J gene lost 1 base, with 14 bases spanning the gap. Germline CDR1 MGHRA, CDR2 YSYEKL. The CDR3 spans 16 residues. The rearrangement joins TRBV4-1 to TRBJ2-5; tentatively, D is TRBD2 (6 bases). This sequence was found in an older woman with acute or convalescent COVID-19. The sequencing sample was made of peripheral blood. CDR3 nucleotides: TGCGCCAGCAGCCAATTCCCCGGACTACTCCAAGAGACCCAGTACTTC. Residues: CASSQFPGLLQETQYF.